The clone carrying this TCR beta chain is a singleton in its sample. Its antigen is unidentified. The data are from a study of OX40 agonist ivuxolimab in advanced cancers. The CDR3 extends over 14 amino acids. V dropped 7 bases and J dropped 5; count of bases not matched to a gene: 7. Per the germline V gene, CDR1 is ENHRY and CDR2 is SYGVKD. Findings and limits, study-wide: Not determined was the antigen specificity of the expanded peripheral T cells.

Measured with immunoSEQ multiplex PCR; TCRdb has only the in-frame clones, and not every one. The sample carries tens of thousands of clones, about 92% recorded once. The sequencing here drew on CD4+ or CD8+ T cells sorted from blood, taken in a trial of the OX40 agonist ivuxolimab. The genes are TRBV10-3 and TRBJ2-2, with 7 positions matching TRBD2. This TCR derives from an adult with an advanced solid tumor such as melanoma, head and neck, liver or kidney cancer. Here the CDR3 DNA reads TGTGCCATCAATGGCTGGGAGGGAACCGGGGAGCTGTTTTTT. Translating gives CAINGWEGTGELFF.